A selection of T cell receptor beta chains follows, all from one sample in a study of cytomegalovirus exposure and HLA in healthy donors. The data were produced by immunoSEQ multiplex PCR, yet TCRdb's version contains in-frame clones alone and is incomplete. The sample includes about 130,000 clones, about three quarters of them seen just once. The sequenced material came from PBMCs. These TCRs come from a man aged 45-65 years in good health and CMV-seropositive. Both conserved end residues are part of each CDR3. A D gene is named only where the DNA matches it firmly. Only some rows state a clone size, as once, few, many or a class for expanded clones.

j_call v_call clone_size d_call cdr3_nt cdr3_aa
TRBJ2-7 TRBV28 NA NA TGTGCCAGCAGTTTCCCTACAGGTTTCGACCTCTACGAGCAGTACTTC CASSFPTGFDLYEQYF
TRBJ2-7 TRBV2 NA NA TGTGCCAGCAGTGAAAATGGACTATTCTCCTACGAGCAGTACTTC CASSENGLFSYEQYF
TRBJ2-7 TRBV6-4 NA NA TGTGCCAGCAGTTCCCTAAGGCTTTATCCTACCCCCACTAGGAACGAGCAGTACTTC CASSSLRLYPTPTRNEQYF
TRBJ2-3 TRBV11-3 NA NA TGTGCCAGCAGCATCCCCCTAGGAAGCACAGATACGCAGTATTTT CASSIPLGSTDTQYF
TRBJ1-6 TRBV5-1 NA NA TGCGCCAGCAGCTTGGAGAGATATCGGAGCAATTCACCCCTCCACTTT CASSLERYRSNSPLHF
TRBJ1-1 TRBV19 NA NA TGTGCCAGTAGTGCCAGTACGAACACTGAAGCTTTCTTT CASSASTNTEAFF
TRBJ2-1 TRBV20-1 NA NA TGCAGTGCTTTCAGGGAACCTGAGCAGTTCTTC CSAFREPEQFF
TRBJ1-4 TRBV7-2 NA NA TGTGCCAGCAGCTTGAACGCGCAGGCTAATGAAAAACTGTTTTTT CASSLNAQANEKLFF
TRBJ1-1 TRBV5-4 NA NA TGTGCCAGCAGCTTGGTTGCCGAGAGGTCCGCCGCTTTCTTT CASSLVAERSAAFF
TRBJ1-3 TRBV11-3 NA NA TGTGCCAGCAGCTTAATGGACGGAGGACTTGGAAACACCATATATTTT CASSLMDGGLGNTIYF
TRBJ2-1 TRBV7-9 few TRBD1 TGTGCCAGCAGCTTAGGGACAGGGGGAGACAATGAGCAGTTCTTC CASSLGTGGDNEQFF
TRBJ1-1 TRBV14 NA NA TGTGCCAGCAGCCGCTCGAGGAACACTGAAGCTTTCTTT CASSRSRNTEAFF
TRBJ2-1 TRBV9 NA TRBD2 TGTGCCAGCAGCGTAGCGGGGGAGGGCTACAATGAGCAGTTCTTC CASSVAGEGYNEQFF
TRBJ2-2 TRBV6-5 NA NA TGTGCCAGCAGTTACTCGAGCGGCACCGGGGAGCTGTTTTTT CASSYSSGTGELFF
TRBJ2-1 TRBV4-3 NA TRBD2 TGCGCCAGCAGCCCCTTAGCGGGAGTAGGGAGCTCCTACAATGAGCAGTTCTTC CASSPLAGVGSSYNEQFF
TRBJ1-2 TRBV5-1 NA NA TGCGCCAGCAGCTTGAGGGTGACAGGTTCTTCTAACTATGGCTACACCTTC CASSLRVTGSSNYGYTF
TRBJ1-3 TRBV6-5 once NA TGTGCCAGCAGGGGCCGGGACTACTCTGGAAACACCATATATTTT CASRGRDYSGNTIYF
TRBJ1-2 TRBV2 NA NA TGTGCCAGCAGTGAATCGGGGGGCTACACCTTC CASSESGGYTF
TRBJ2-1 TRBV6-5 NA TRBD1 TGTGCCAGCAGAACGGGACAGTACCGTAATGAGCAGTTCTTC CASRTGQYRNEQFF
TRBJ1-2 TRBV5-1 NA NA TGCGCCAGCAGCTCGGCCCCGACAGCTACTAACGGGGGCTACACCTTC CASSSAPTATNGGYTF
TRBJ1-1 TRBV6-6 once TRBD1 TGTGCCAGCAGCCCCCGGGACAGGAAACCTGAAGCTTTCTTT CASSPRDRKPEAFF
TRBJ2-3 TRBV29-1 NA NA TGCAGCGTTACCCTCGGGGGAACAGATACGCAGTATTTT CSVTLGGTDTQYF
TRBJ2-3 TRBV9 NA TRBD1 TGTGCCAGCGGTGGGGACAGGGGGCAAGATACGCAGTATTTT CASGGDRGQDTQYF
TRBJ2-5 TRBV27 NA NA TGTGCCAGCAGTTTATCGCGGCAAGAGACCCAGTACTTC CASSLSRQETQYF